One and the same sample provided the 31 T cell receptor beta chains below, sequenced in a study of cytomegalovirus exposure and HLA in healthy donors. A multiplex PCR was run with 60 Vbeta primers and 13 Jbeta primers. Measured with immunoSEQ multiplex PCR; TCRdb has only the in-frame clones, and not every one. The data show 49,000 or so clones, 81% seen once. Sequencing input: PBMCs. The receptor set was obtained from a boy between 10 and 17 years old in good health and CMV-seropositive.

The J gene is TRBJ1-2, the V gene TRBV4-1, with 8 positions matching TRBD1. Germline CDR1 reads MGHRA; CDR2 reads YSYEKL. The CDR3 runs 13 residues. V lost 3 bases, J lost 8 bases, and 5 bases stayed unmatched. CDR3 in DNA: TGCGCCAGCAGCCAGGACAGGGTGGGCGGCTACACCTTC. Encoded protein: CASSQDRVGGYTF.

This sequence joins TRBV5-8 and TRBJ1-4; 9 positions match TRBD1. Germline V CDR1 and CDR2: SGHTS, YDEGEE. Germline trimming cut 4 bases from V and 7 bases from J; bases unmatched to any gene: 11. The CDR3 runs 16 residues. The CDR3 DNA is TGTGCCAGCAGCCGTCCAAACAGGGGGCCCGGTGAAAAACTGTTTTTT. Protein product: CASSRPNRGPGEKLFF.

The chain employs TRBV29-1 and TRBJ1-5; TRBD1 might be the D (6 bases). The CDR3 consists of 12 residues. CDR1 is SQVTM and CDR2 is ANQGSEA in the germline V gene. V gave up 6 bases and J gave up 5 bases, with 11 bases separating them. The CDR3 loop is CSVGARDQPQHF. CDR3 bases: TGCAGCGTGGGGGCACGGGATCAGCCCCAGCATTTT.

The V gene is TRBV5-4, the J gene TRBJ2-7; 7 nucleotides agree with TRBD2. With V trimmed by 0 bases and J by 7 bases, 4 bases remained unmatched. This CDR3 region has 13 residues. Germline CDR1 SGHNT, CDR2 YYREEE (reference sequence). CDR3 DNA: TGTGCCAGCAGCTTGGGGGCCGGGGGGGAGCAGTACTTC. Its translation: CASSLGAGGEQYF.

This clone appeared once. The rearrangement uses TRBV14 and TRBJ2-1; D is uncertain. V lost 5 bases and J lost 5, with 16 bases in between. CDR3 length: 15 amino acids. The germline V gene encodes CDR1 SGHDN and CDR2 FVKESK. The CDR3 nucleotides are TGTGCCAGCAGCTACAGTCCCTTTACCCACAATGAGCAGTTCTTC. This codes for CASSYSPFTHNEQFF. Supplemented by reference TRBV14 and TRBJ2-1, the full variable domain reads EAGVTQFPSHSVIEKGQTVTLRCDPISGHDNLYWYRRVMGKEIKFLLHFVKESKQDESGMPNNRFLAERTGGTYSTLKVQPAELEDSGVYFCASSYSPFTHNEQFFGPGTRLTVL.

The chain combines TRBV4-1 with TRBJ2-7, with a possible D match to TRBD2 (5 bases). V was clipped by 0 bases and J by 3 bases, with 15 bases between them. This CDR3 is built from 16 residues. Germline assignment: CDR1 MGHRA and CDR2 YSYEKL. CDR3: CASSQDPTNLDYEQYF. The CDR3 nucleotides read TGCGCCAGCAGCCAAGATCCGACTAACCTGGACTACGAGCAGTACTTC.

This CDR3 reads CASSGDSGVYGYTF. CDR3 bases: TGTGCCAGCAGCGGTGACTCAGGGGTTTATGGCTACACCTTC. The chain is built from TRBV4-2 and TRBJ1-2, with D possibly being TRBD1 (6 bases). Germline-derived CDR1 and CDR2 are LGHNA and YNFKEQ. V gave up 5 bases and J gave up 5 bases, with 15 bases separating them. This CDR3 spans 14 amino acids.

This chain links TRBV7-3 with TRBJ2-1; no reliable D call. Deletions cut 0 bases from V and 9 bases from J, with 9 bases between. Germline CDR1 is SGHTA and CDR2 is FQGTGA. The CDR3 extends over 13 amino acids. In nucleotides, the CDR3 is TGTGCCAGCAGCTTAACGGGCCGAAGTGAGCAGTTCTTC. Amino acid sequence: CASSLTGRSEQFF.

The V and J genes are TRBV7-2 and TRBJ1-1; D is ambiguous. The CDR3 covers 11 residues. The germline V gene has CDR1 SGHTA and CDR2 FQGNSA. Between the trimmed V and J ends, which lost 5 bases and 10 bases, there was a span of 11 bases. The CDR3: CASSNFLLAFF. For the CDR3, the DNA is TGTGCCAGCAGCAACTTCCTACTAGCTTTCTTT.

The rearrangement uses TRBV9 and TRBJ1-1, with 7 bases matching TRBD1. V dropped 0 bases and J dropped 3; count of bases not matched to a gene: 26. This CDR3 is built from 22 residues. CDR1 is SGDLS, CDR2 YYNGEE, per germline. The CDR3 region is CASSVGEYKRTGLGAVDTEAFF. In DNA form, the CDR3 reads TGTGCCAGCAGCGTAGGGGAATATAAGAGGACAGGTCTAGGAGCAGTAGACACTGAAGCTTTCTTT. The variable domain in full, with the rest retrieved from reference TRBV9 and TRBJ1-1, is DSGVTQTPKHLITATGQRVTLRCSPRSGDLSVYWYQQSLDQGLQFLIQYYNGEERAKGNILERFSAQQFPDLHSELNLSSLELGDSALYFCASSVGEYKRTGLGAVDTEAFFGQGTRLTVV.

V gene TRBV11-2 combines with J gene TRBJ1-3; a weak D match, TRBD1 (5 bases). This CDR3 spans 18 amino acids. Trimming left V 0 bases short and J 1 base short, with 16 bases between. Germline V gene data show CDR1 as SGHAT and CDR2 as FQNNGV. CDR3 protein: CASSLDLGRGASGNTIYF. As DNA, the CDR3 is TGTGCCAGCAGCTTAGACCTCGGGAGGGGCGCTTCTGGAAACACCATATATTTT.

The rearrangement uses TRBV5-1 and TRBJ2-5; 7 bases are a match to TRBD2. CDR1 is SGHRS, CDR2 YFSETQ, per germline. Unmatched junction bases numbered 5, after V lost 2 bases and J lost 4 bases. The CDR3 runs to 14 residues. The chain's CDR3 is CASSLTPSGETQYF. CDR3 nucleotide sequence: TGCGCCAGCAGCTTAACCCCTAGCGGAGAGACCCAGTACTTC.

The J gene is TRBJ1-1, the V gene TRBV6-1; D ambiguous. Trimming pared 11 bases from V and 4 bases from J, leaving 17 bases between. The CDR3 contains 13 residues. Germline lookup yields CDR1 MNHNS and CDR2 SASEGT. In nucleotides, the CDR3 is TGTGCCGCGAGACTCTCACCCGGCACTGAAGCTTTCTTT. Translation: CAARLSPGTEAFF.

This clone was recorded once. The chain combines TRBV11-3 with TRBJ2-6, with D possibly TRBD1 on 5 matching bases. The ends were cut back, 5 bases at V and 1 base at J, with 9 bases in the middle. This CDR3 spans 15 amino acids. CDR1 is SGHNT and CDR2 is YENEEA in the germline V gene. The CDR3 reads CASSAGISGANVLTF. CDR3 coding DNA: TGTGCCAGCAGCGCAGGGATATCTGGGGCCAACGTCCTGACTTTC.

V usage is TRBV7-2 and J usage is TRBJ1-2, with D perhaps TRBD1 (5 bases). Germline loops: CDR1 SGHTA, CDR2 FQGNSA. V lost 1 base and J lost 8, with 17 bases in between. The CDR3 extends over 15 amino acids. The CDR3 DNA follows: TGTGCCAGCAGCTTAGTTGGAGGGGCCCCCTCCGGCTACACCTTC. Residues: CASSLVGGAPSGYTF.

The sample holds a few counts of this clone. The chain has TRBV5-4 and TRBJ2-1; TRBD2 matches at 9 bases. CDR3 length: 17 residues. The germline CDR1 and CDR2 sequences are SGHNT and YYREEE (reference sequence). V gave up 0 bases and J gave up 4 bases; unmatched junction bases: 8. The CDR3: CASSLGGLAGSYNEQFF. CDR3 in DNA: TGTGCCAGCAGCTTGGGGGGTCTAGCGGGGTCGTACAATGAGCAGTTCTTC.

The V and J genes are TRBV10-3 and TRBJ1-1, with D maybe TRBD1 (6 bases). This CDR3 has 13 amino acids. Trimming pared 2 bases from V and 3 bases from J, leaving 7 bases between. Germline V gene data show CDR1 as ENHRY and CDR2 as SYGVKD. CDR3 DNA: TGTGCCATCAGTGAGGAGGGGGACACTGAAGCTTTCTTT. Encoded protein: CAISEEGDTEAFF.

CDR3 protein: CASSYTANYGYTF. Here the CDR3 DNA reads TGCGCCAGCAGCTACACAGCTAACTATGGCTACACCTTC. The V gene is TRBV5-1, the J gene TRBJ1-2; D gene ambiguous. Germline CDR1 and CDR2: SGHRS and YFSETQ. The length of the CDR3 is 13 residues. V lost 3 bases, J lost 0 bases, and 6 bases lay in between.

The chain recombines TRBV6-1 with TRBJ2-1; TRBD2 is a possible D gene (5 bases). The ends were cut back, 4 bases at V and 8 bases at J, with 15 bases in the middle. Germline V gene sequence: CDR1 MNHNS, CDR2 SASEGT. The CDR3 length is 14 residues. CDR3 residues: CASSARHEEDEQFF. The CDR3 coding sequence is TGTGCCAGCAGTGCCCGTCATGAGGAGGATGAGCAGTTCTTC.

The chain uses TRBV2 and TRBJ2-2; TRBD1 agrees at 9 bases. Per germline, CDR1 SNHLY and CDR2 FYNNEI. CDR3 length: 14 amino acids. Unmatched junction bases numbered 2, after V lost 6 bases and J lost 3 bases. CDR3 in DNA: TGTGCCAGCAGCCGGGACAGGGACACCGGGGAGCTGTTTTTT. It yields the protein CASSRDRDTGELFF.

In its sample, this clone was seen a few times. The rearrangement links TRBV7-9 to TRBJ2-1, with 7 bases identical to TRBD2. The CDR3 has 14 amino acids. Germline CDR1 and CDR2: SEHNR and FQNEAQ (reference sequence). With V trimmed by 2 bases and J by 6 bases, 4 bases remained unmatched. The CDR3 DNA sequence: TGTGCCAGCAGCTTAAGCGGGGAGCTCAATGAGCAGTTCTTC. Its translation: CASSLSGELNEQFF.

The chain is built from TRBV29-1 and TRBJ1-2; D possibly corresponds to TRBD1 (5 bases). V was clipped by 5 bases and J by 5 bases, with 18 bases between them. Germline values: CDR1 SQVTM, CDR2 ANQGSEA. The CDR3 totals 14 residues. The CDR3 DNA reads TGCAGCGTTAACCTAGACAGCCCGGCTTATGGCTACACCTTC. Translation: CSVNLDSPAYGYTF.

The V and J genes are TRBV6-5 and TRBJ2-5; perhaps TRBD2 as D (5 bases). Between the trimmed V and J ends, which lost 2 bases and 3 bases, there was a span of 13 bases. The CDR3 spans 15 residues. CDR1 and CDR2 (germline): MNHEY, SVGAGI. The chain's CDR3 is CASSYRQTGEETQYF. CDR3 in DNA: TGTGCCAGCAGTTACCGGCAAACCGGGGAAGAGACCCAGTACTTC.

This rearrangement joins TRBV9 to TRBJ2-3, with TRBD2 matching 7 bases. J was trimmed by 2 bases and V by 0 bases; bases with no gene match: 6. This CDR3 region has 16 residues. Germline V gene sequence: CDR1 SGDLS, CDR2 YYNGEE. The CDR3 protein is CASSVGASGITDTQYF. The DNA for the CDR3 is TGTGCCAGCAGCGTAGGGGCTAGCGGAATCACAGATACGCAGTATTTT.

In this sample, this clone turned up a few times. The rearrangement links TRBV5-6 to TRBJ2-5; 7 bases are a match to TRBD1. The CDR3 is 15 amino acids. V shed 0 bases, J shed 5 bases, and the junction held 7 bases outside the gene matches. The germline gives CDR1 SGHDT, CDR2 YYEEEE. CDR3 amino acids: CASSLAWDSWETQYF. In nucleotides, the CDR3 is TGTGCCAGCAGCTTGGCCTGGGACAGCTGGGAGACCCAGTACTTC.

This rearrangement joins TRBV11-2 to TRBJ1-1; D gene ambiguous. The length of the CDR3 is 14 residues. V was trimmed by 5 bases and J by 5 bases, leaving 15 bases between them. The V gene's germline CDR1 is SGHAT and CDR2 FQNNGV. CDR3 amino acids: CASSLGEGGTEAFF. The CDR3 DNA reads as TGTGCCAGCAGCCTCGGGGAGGGAGGGACTGAAGCTTTCTTT.

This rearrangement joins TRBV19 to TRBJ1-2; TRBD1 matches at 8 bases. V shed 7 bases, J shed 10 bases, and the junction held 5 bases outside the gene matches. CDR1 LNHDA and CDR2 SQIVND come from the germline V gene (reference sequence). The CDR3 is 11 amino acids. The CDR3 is CASNQGADYTF. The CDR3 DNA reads TGTGCCAGTAACCAGGGGGCGGACTACACCTTC.

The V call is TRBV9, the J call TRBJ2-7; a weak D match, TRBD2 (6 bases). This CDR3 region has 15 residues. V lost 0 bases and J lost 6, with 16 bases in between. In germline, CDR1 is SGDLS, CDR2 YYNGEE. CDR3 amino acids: CASSVANGEDVEQYF. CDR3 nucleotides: TGTGCCAGCAGCGTAGCTAACGGGGAGGATGTCGAGCAGTACTTC.

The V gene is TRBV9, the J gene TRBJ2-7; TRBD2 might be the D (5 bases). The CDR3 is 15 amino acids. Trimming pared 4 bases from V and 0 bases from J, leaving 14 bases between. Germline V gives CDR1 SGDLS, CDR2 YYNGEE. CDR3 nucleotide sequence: TGTGCCAGCAGCCCCGGGGTAAACCCCTCCTACGAGCAGTACTTC. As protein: CASSPGVNPSYEQYF.

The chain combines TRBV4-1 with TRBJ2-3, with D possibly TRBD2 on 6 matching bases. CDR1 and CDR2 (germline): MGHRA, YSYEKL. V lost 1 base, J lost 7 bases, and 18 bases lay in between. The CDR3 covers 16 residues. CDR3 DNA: TGCGCCAGCAGCCAAGTTGCCGGGGGTCGGTTTCATACGCAGTATTTT. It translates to CASSQVAGGRFHTQYF.

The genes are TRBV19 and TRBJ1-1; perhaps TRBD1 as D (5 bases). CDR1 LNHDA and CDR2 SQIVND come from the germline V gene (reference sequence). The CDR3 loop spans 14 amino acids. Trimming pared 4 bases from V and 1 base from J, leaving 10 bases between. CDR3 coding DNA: TGTGCCAGTAGTAGGGGCAGTCCGAACACTGAAGCTTTCTTT. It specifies CASSRGSPNTEAFF.